These T cell receptor beta chains were read from a single sample in a study of blood T cell repertoires in COVID-19. Method: immunoSEQ multiplex PCR; TCRdb's copy keeps in-frame clones and lacks some. The sample records about 430,000 clones, approximately 90% being singletons. Sequenced material: peripheral blood. Receptors originate from a man younger than 35 with COVID-19, enrolled during active disease. Both conserved end residues are part of each CDR3. Fields, in order: CDR3 length, V gene, D gene, J gene, CDR3 DNA, CDR3 protein. D genes are given only for firm matches.

cdr3_length: 15; v_call: TRBV6-5; d_call: TRBD1; j_call: TRBJ2-5; cdr3_nt: TGTGCCAGCAGACCCGGGACAGGAGCCCAAGAGACCCAGTACTTC; cdr3_aa: CASRPGTGAQETQYF
cdr3_length: 13; v_call: TRBV30; d_call: .; j_call: TRBJ1-6; cdr3_nt: TGTGCCTGGAGAGTAACAGGGTCTCAACCCCTCCACTTT; cdr3_aa: CAWRVTGSQPLHF
cdr3_length: 13; v_call: TRBV19; d_call: .; j_call: TRBJ2-3; cdr3_nt: TGTGCCAGTAATCGGGGGAGCGCAGATACGCAGTATTTT; cdr3_aa: CASNRGSADTQYF
cdr3_length: 14; v_call: TRBV11-2; d_call: .; j_call: TRBJ2-2; cdr3_nt: TGTGCCAGCAGCCCCCGGGACTCTAGGGGGGAGCTGTTTTTT; cdr3_aa: CASSPRDSRGELFF
cdr3_length: 15; v_call: TRBV3-1/TRBV3-2; d_call: .; j_call: TRBJ2-2; cdr3_nt: TGTGCCAGCAGCCAAAAAACGACAATTTCCGGGGAGCTGTTTTTT; cdr3_aa: CASSQKTTISGELFF
cdr3_length: 14; v_call: TRBV2; d_call: TRBD1; j_call: TRBJ2-4; cdr3_nt: TGTGCCAGCAGTGGCAGGACAGGGGAAAACATTCAGTACTTC; cdr3_aa: CASSGRTGENIQYF
cdr3_length: 11; v_call: TRBV10-2; d_call: .; j_call: TRBJ1-1; cdr3_nt: TGCGCCAGTCAACGAGCCACTGAAGCTTTCTTT; cdr3_aa: CASQRATEAFF
cdr3_length: 14; v_call: TRBV18; d_call: .; j_call: TRBJ2-1; cdr3_nt: TGTGCCAGCTCCCCCCTCCCCGGGGATAGTGAGCAGTTCTTC; cdr3_aa: CASSPLPGDSEQFF
cdr3_length: 16; v_call: TRBV30; d_call: TRBD1; j_call: TRBJ2-1; cdr3_nt: TGTGCCTGGAGTCGGACAGGGTTAAACTCCTACAATGAGCAGTTCTTC; cdr3_aa: CAWSRTGLNSYNEQFF
cdr3_length: 16; v_call: TRBV4-1; d_call: TRBD1; j_call: TRBJ2-2; cdr3_nt: TGCGCCAGCAGCCCCCGGGGACAGTCAAACACCGGGGAGCTGTTTTTT; cdr3_aa: CASSPRGQSNTGELFF